The 5 T cell receptor beta chains in this list originate from one sample, sequenced in a study of T cells in Graves' hyperthyroidism and ophthalmopathy. RNA transcripts were the template for amplifying TCR beta CDR3 regions. Researchers ran a first-round RT-PCR on the TCR CDR3 using the HTBI primer set. TCRdb reprocessed the multiplex PCR reads via MiXCR and lists one record per CDR3 protein. The sample has fewer than 500,000 distinct CDR3 sequences; around an eighth are singletons. Sequencing was carried out using blood. The receptors come from a man in his thirties or forties with Graves' hyperthyroidism that later progressed to Graves' ophthalmopathy.

This clonotype appeared many times. The rearrangement joins TRBV11-2 to TRBJ2-1; weak D call: TRBD2 (6 bases). This CDR3 has 17 residues. V was clipped by 2 bases and J by 4 bases, with 18 bases between them. Per germline, CDR1 SGHAT and CDR2 FQNNGV. The chain's CDR3 is CASSLSGGVGQYNEQFF. The CDR3 bases are TGTGCCAGCAGCTTATCTGGCGGGGTAGGTCAATACAATGAGCAGTTCTTC.

This clonotype was detected a few times. The chain has TRBV30 and TRBJ2-7, with a weak D call TRBD2 (7 bases). V was pared by 3 bases and J by 3 bases, with 12 bases between. The CDR3 loop spans 13 amino acids. Germline V gives CDR1 GTSNPN, CDR2 SVGIG (reference sequence). The CDR3 DNA sequence: TGTGCCTGGAGGCCAAGGGGGGGCTACGAGCAGTACTTC. Protein sequence: CAWRPRGGYEQYF.

In its sample, this clonotype was seen a few times. The gene calls are TRBV9 and TRBJ2-1; 13 nucleotides match TRBD2. The CDR3 sequence is 16 residues long. The V segment lost 0 bases and the J segment 7 bases; nucleotides outside the gene matches: 4. Germline V lookup: CDR1 SGDLS, CDR2 YYNGEE. Here the CDR3 reads CASSVALAGGRNEQFF. CDR3 sequence (DNA): TGTGCCAGCAGCGTAGCACTAGCGGGGGGGCGGAATGAGCAGTTCTTC.

This clonotype was detected ten times or more. The chain is built from TRBV24-1 and TRBJ2-7; 7 bases fit TRBD1. Germline CDR1 KGHDR, CDR2 SFDVKD. This CDR3 comprises 13 residues. With V trimmed by 4 bases and J by 5 bases, 4 bases remained unmatched. CDR3 in DNA: TGTGCCACCAGTGACCCCACAGGGGACGAGCAGTACTTC. Amino acid sequence: CATSDPTGDEQYF.

V gene TRBV4-2 combines with J gene TRBJ1-5; 8 positions match TRBD1. With 1 base clipped from V and 5 bases from J, the junction kept 10 bases outside the gene matches. Germline CDR1 and CDR2: LGHNA and YNFKEQ. The CDR3 length is 17 residues. CDR3 bases: TGTGCCAGCAGCCAAGCCCTCGACAGGGGCCCTGATCAGCCCCAGCATTTT. Translation gives CASSQALDRGPDQPQHF.